These 29 T cell receptor beta chains originate from one sample sequenced in a study of blood T cells in healthy people across ages. A second PCR of roughly 7 to 11 cycles used a sample-barcoded 5' primer and a J-beta primer mix. TCRdb processed the 5' RACE reads anew with MiXCR; each CDR3 protein has one entry. The sample yields approximately 730,000 distinct CDR3 sequences, about 48% seen once. The sequencing input was blood. Receptors originate from an older man in good health.

The chain joins TRBV2 to TRBJ2-5; 10 nucleotides line up with TRBD2. The V segment lost 6 bases and the J segment 3 bases; nucleotides outside the gene matches: 4. The CDR3 contains 14 residues. CDR1 is SNHLY, CDR2 FYNNEI, per germline. CDR3 residues: CASRPGTSEETQYF. CDR3 DNA: TGTGCCAGCAGACCCGGGACTAGCGAAGAGACCCAGTACTTC.

The V call is TRBV9, the J call TRBJ2-3, with D perhaps matching TRBD2 (5 bases). This CDR3 contains 18 residues. V dropped 0 bases and J dropped 2 bases, with 19 bases sitting between them. From germline, CDR1 is SGDLS and CDR2 YYNGEE. In DNA, the CDR3 is TGTGCCAGCAGCGTAGCGATCGGGCTAGCTTCCGACACAGATACGCAGTATTTT. Amino acids: CASSVAIGLASDTDTQYF.

This sequence joins TRBV12-3 or TRBV12-4 and TRBJ2-7; D is unclear. Deletions cut 6 bases from V and 2 bases from J, with 11 bases between. The CDR3 sequence is 13 residues long. The DNA for the CDR3 is TGTGCCAGCAGCCCTTGGAGCACCTACGAGCAGTACTTC. It yields the protein CASSPWSTYEQYF.

The J gene is TRBJ2-5, the V gene TRBV29-1; either TRBD1 or TRBD2 may fit D (6 bases each). This CDR3 has 12 amino acids. V gave up 7 bases and J gave up 5 bases, with 14 bases separating them. CDR1 is SQVTM, CDR2 ANQGSEA, per germline. CDR3 protein: CSGGAAWETQYF. In DNA, the CDR3 is TGCAGCGGGGGGGCAGCCTGGGAGACCCAGTACTTC. Full variable domain (rest looked up from reference TRBV29-1 and TRBJ2-5): SAVISQKPSRDICQRGTSLTIQCQVDSQVTMMFWYRQQPGQSLTLIATANQGSEATYESGFVIDKFPISRPNLTFSTLTVSNMSPEDSSIYLCSGGAAWETQYFGPGTRLLVL.

V usage is TRBV27 and J usage is TRBJ2-7; 9 bases fit TRBD2. Germline values: CDR1 MNHEY, CDR2 SMNVEV (reference sequence). The V gene end was trimmed by 5 bases and the J gene end by 7 bases; junction bases not matched to a gene: 15. The CDR3 has 16 amino acids. This CDR3 is CASSPLAGWKVEEQYF. The CDR3 DNA reads as TGTGCCAGCAGTCCTCTAGCGGGATGGAAGGTTGAAGAGCAGTACTTC.

With regard to this clonotype: A much more abundant neighbour one base away suggests this may be a read error. The chain uses TRBV6-5 and TRBJ2-7; D may be TRBD1 or TRBD2 (7 bases each). Germline values: CDR1 MNHEY, CDR2 SVGAGI. The CDR3 has 14 amino acids. CDR3 residues: CASSYGQGGDERFF. The CDR3 DNA follows: TGTGCCAGCAGTTACGGTCAGGGGGGGGATGAGCGGTTCTTC.

The chain employs TRBV29-1 and TRBJ1-1; TRBD1 is a possible D gene (6 bases). The CDR3 runs to 12 residues. The V end was cut by 5 bases, the J end by 4 bases, with 11 bases between. Per germline, CDR1 SQVTM and CDR2 ANQGSEA. CDR3 nucleotide sequence: TGCAGCGTTAACAGGGCTGGCACTGAAGCTTTCTTT. It is translated as CSVNRAGTEAFF. Based on the CDR3 plus reference TRBV29-1 and TRBJ1-1, the full variable domain is SAVISQKPSRDICQRGTSLTIQCQVDSQVTMMFWYRQQPGQSLTLIATANQGSEATYESGFVIDKFPISRPNLTFSTLTVSNMSPEDSSIYLCSVNRAGTEAFFGQGTRLTVV.

A few counts support this clonotype. This chain connects TRBV5-1 to TRBJ2-5; D might be TRBD1 (5 bases). Germline V gene lookup returns CDR1 SGHRS and CDR2 YFSETQ. This CDR3 has 13 residues. The germline V and J ends were trimmed by 4 bases and 3 bases, with 10 bases remaining between them. The CDR3 DNA follows: TGCGCCAGCAGCGTCCTAGGGGAAGAGACCCAGTACTTC. This sequence encodes CASSVLGEETQYF.

The V gene is TRBV29-1, the J gene TRBJ2-7; tentatively, D is TRBD1 (5 bases). Germline V gene lookup returns CDR1 SQVTM and CDR2 ANQGSEA. The CDR3 consists of 13 residues. V gave up 5 bases and J gave up 4 bases, with 15 bases separating them. The CDR3 loop reads CSVMQGTLYEQYF. CDR3 in DNA: TGCAGCGTTATGCAGGGTACGCTGTACGAGCAGTACTTC.

The chain uses TRBV6-6 and TRBJ2-2; D remains unclear. V lost 7 bases to trimming and J lost 0 bases, with 9 bases between them. Germline V gives CDR1 MNHNY, CDR2 SVGAGI (reference sequence). The CDR3 extends over 14 amino acids. CDR3 loop: CASKASANTGELFF. As DNA, the CDR3 is TGTGCCAGCAAGGCCTCAGCGAACACCGGGGAGCTGTTTTTT.

There are many counts of this clonotype. J is TRBJ2-1 and V is TRBV5-1; tentative D call: TRBD1 (6 bases). CDR3 length: 15 amino acids. Germline V gene lookup returns CDR1 SGHRS and CDR2 YFSETQ. Trimming cost V 0 bases and J 2 bases, with 9 bases left between them. CDR3 sequence reads: CASSLGDTTYNEQFF. The CDR3 DNA is TGCGCCAGCAGCTTGGGGGACACCACCTACAATGAGCAGTTCTTC.

A few counts support this clonotype. The chain joins TRBV9 to TRBJ2-7; D unresolved. Germline V gene lookup returns CDR1 SGDLS and CDR2 YYNGEE. The CDR3 totals 14 residues. With 4 bases removed from V and 2 bases from J, the gap between germline ends came to 13 bases. The CDR3 sequence is CASSPTVPPYEQYF. CDR3 nucleotides: TGTGCCAGCAGCCCGACTGTGCCACCCTACGAGCAGTACTTC. Full variable domain (remainder filled in from reference TRBV9 and TRBJ2-7): DSGVTQTPKHLITATGQRVTLRCSPRSGDLSVYWYQQSLDQGLQFLIQYYNGEERAKGNILERFSAQQFPDLHSELNLSSLELGDSALYFCASSPTVPPYEQYFGPGTRLTVT.

For the CDR3, the DNA is TGTGCCAGCAGTTTAGGTCGACTAGCGGGAGCCCCTGGGGGCTCCGAGCAGTACTTC. This translates into CASSLGRLAGAPGGSEQYF. V and J are TRBV27 and TRBJ2-7; 12 bases are shared with TRBD2. Germline CDR1 is MNHEY and CDR2 is SMNVEV (reference sequence). The junction had 17 bases not matched to a gene; V was cut back by 2 bases and J by 6 bases. The CDR3 has 19 amino acids.

This chain connects TRBV6-1 to TRBJ2-5; 9 bases map to TRBD2. V trimming: 8 bases; J trimming: 1 base; junction bases outside the gene matches: 8. The V gene's germline CDR1 is MNHNS and CDR2 SASEGT. This CDR3 contains 15 residues. The CDR3 DNA follows: TGTGCCAGCTCGTCTCAGCGGGGGGTCCAAGAGACCCAGTACTTC. It encodes CASSSQRGVQETQYF.

This clonotype was counted a few times. This chain connects TRBV11-2 to TRBJ2-2; 10 positions match TRBD2. Trimming took 3 bases from V and 6 from J; bases not matched to a gene: 4. This CDR3 region has 15 residues. Germline lookup yields CDR1 SGHAT and CDR2 FQNNGV. The CDR3 DNA reads as TGTGCCAGCAGCTTTCTAGCGGGAGTTTCCGGGGAGCTGTTTTTT. Its translation is CASSFLAGVSGELFF. The variable domain in full, completed from reference TRBV11-2 and TRBJ2-2, reads EAGVAQSPRYKIIEKRQSVAFWCNPISGHATLYWYQQILGQGPKLLIQFQNNGVVDDSQLPKDRFSAERLKGVDSTLKIQPAKLEDSAVYLCASSFLAGVSGELFFGEGSRLTVL.

The chain employs TRBV10-2 and TRBJ2-1; no clear D. Trimming cost V 4 bases and J 5 bases, with 9 bases left between them. Per the germline V gene, CDR1 is WSHSY and CDR2 is SAAADI. The CDR3 is 13 residues long. CDR3 residues: CASSASENNEQFF. In nucleotides, the CDR3 is TGCGCCAGCAGTGCCTCGGAAAACAATGAGCAGTTCTTC.

V gene TRBV5-1 combines with J gene TRBJ2-3; D remains ambiguous. Trimming shortened V by 5 bases and J by 6 bases, and 7 bases separated the two germline ends. Germline V lookup: CDR1 SGHRS, CDR2 YFSETQ. The CDR3 totals 11 residues. This CDR3 is CASRNLDTQYF. CDR3 in DNA: TGCGCCAGCAGAAACTTGGATACGCAGTATTTT. The entire variable domain, with the rest obtained from reference TRBV5-1 and TRBJ2-3, is as follows: KAGVTQTPRYLIKTRGQQVTLSCSPISGHRSVSWYQQTPGQGLQFLFEYFSETQRNKGNFPGRFSGRQFSNSRSEMNVSTLELGDSALYLCASRNLDTQYFGPGTRLTVL.

This clonotype was recorded only once. This rearrangement joins TRBV13 to TRBJ2-5; D is perhaps TRBD2 (5 bases). The CDR3 has 17 residues. CDR1 is PRHDT, CDR2 FYEKMQ, per germline (reference sequence). V gave up 3 bases and J gave up 7 bases, with 24 bases separating them. CDR3 DNA: TGTGCCAGCAGCTTCATAACGGCTCTTCGGGGTCCAGGGACCCAGTACTTC. Its protein is CASSFITALRGPGTQYF.

This chain joins TRBV27 and TRBJ2-7; no reliable D call. Germline-derived CDR1 and CDR2 are MNHEY and SMNVEV (reference sequence). The V end lost 8 bases, the J end lost 6 bases, and 14 bases lay between the germline ends. The CDR3 sequence is 12 residues long. The CDR3, as DNA: TGTGCCAGCGGCCGGTCTCCGTTCGAGCAGTACTTC. Its translation is CASGRSPFEQYF.

This chain links TRBV5-1 with TRBJ2-5, with TRBD1 matching 9 bases. This CDR3 has 14 residues. V was pared by 0 bases and J by 11 bases, with 8 bases of the junction left unmatched. CDR1 is SGHRS and CDR2 is YFSETQ in the germline V gene. This CDR3 is CASSLGDTGGVQYF. The CDR3 DNA reads as TGCGCCAGCAGCTTGGGGGACACAGGGGGCGTACAGTACTTC.

This rearrangement joins TRBV29-1 to TRBJ2-6; 8 nucleotides match TRBD1. The CDR3 covers 15 residues. The germline CDR1 and CDR2 sequences are SQVTM and ANQGSEA. V shed 4 bases and J 2 bases; nucleotides not matched to a gene: 4. CDR3 protein: CSVGQGSTGANVLTF. In DNA form, the CDR3 reads TGCAGCGTTGGACAGGGGTCCACTGGGGCCAACGTCCTGACTTTC.

CDR3 amino acids: CASSLGDRFSEQYF. The DNA for the CDR3 is TGTGCCAGCAGTCTTGGGGACAGGTTTTCCGAGCAGTACTTC. The V call is TRBV27, the J call TRBJ2-4, with 8 bases aligning to TRBD1. The DNA end is a closer match to TRBJ2-7, so the J assignment may be wrong. This CDR3 spans 14 amino acids. The germline gives CDR1 MNHEY, CDR2 SMNVEV (reference sequence).

This clonotype appeared a few times. This sequence joins TRBV3-1 and TRBJ2-4, with D possibly being TRBD2 (5 bases). The V and J ends lost 0 bases and 6 bases respectively, with 6 bases between them. Looked up from germline, CDR1 is LGHDT and CDR2 is YNNKEL (reference sequence). CDR3 length: 13 amino acids. CDR3 sequence (DNA): TGTGCCAGCAGCCAAGAGGGGAGAAACATTCAGTACTTC. Its translation: CASSQEGRNIQYF.

This chain links TRBV7-2 with TRBJ2-1; D gene ambiguous. V was clipped by 5 bases and J by 13 bases, with 15 bases between them. CDR1 is SGHTA and CDR2 is FQGNSA in the germline V gene. The length of the CDR3 is 12 residues. The DNA of the CDR3 is TGTGCCAGCAGCCTTCGGAACACAAATCAGTTCTTC. It specifies CASSLRNTNQFF. Supplemented by reference TRBV7-2 and TRBJ2-1, the full variable domain reads GAGVSQSPSNKVTEKGKDVELRCDPISGHTALYWYRQSLGQGLEFLIYFQGNSAPDKSGLPSDRFSAERTGGSVSTLTIQRTQQEDSAVYLCASSLRNTNQFFGPGTRLTVL.

The chain uses TRBV7-6 and TRBJ2-2; 9 bases fit TRBD1. Germline assignment: CDR1 SGHVS and CDR2 FNYEAQ. This CDR3 spans 15 amino acids. J lost 4 bases, V lost 4 bases, and 4 bases had no gene match. The CDR3 sequence is CASSYTGGSTGELFF. In DNA form, the CDR3 reads TGTGCCAGCAGCTATACAGGGGGCAGCACCGGGGAGCTGTTTTTT.

The table lists this clonotype with a few counts. The rearrangement links TRBV3-1 to TRBJ2-4, with 7 bases that match TRBD2. With 1 base clipped from V and 2 bases from J, the junction kept 5 bases outside the gene matches. The germline V gene encodes CDR1 LGHDT and CDR2 YNNKEL (reference sequence). The CDR3 is 16 residues long. CDR3 protein: CASSQGWEGTKNIQYF. CDR3 DNA: TGTGCCAGCAGCCAAGGGTGGGAGGGTACCAAAAACATTCAGTACTTC. The full variable domain, rest sourced from reference TRBV3-1 and TRBJ2-4, is DTAVSQTPKYLVTQMGNDKSIKCEQNLGHDTMYWYKQDSKKFLKIMFSYNNKELIINETVPNRFSPKSPDKAHLNLHINSLELGDSAVYFCASSQGWEGTKNIQYFGAGTRLSVL.

The chain joins TRBV7-9 to TRBJ2-1; D uncertain. V was shortened by 5 bases and J by 11 bases, with 1 base between the two germline ends. This CDR3 has 8 amino acids. Germline-derived CDR1 and CDR2 are SEHNR and FQNEAQ (reference sequence). CDR3 DNA sequence: TGTGCCAGCAGCCAGCAGTTCTTC. Encoded protein: CASSQQFF.

The CDR3 region has the DNA TGTGCCAGCTCACCGAAAACAGGGGGCACAAACTATGGCTACACCTTC. It encodes CASSPKTGGTNYGYTF. The genes are TRBV18 and TRBJ1-2; 9 nucleotides agree with TRBD1. The CDR3 is 16 residues long. Germline-derived CDR1 and CDR2 are KGHSH and LQKENI. V shed 3 bases, J shed 2 bases, and the junction held 7 bases outside the gene matches.

The V gene is TRBV6-5, the J gene TRBJ2-7; 10 bases are a match to TRBD1. Trimming removed 2 bases from V and 7 bases from J; junction bases left unmatched: 5. Germline V gene sequence: CDR1 MNHEY, CDR2 SVGAGI. CDR3 length: 14 residues. The CDR3 protein is CASSYHTDRGEQYF. The CDR3 DNA follows: TGTGCCAGCAGTTACCACACGGACAGGGGGGAGCAGTACTTC.